This T cell receptor beta chain was retrieved from a study of human versus mouse CDR3 diversity and MHC coevolution. With respect to this clone: Antigen unknown.

Only in-frame clones appear in the TCRdb table, and some are missing; sequencing was by immunoSEQ multiplex PCR. Of tens of thousands of clones listed, roughly 93% were seen once; the top ten hold 1.2% to 1.5%. J lost 0 bases, V lost 5 bases, and 3 bases had no gene match. CDR3 length: 14 residues. Germline values: CDR1 SGHDT, CDR2 YYEEEE. Findings and caveats of the study: Clonal inequality was lowest in most of the three human donors. Compared with mice, human CDR3s carried more deletions and insertions on average.

The sequencing input was naive CD4+ T cells from blood. Subset indicated: CD45RO-negative CD62L-positive naive CD4 T cells. V is TRBV5-6 and J is TRBJ2-7; 9 nucleotides match TRBD2. This clonotype was sampled from a person aged 30-70 years in good health. The CDR3 is CASRDSGSSYEQYF. The CDR3 DNA is TGTGCCAGCAGGGATAGCGGGAGCTCCTACGAGCAGTACTTC.